A single sample is the source of the 8 T cell receptor beta chains below, sequenced in a study of control samples from healthy donors and cancer patients. Data came from immunoSEQ multiplex PCR; TCRdb stores just in-frame clones and leaves some out. The repertoire includes under 130,000 clones, about four fifths of them detected once, and under 15% sits in the top ten. The sample taken for sequencing was blood. These receptors were obtained from a woman aged 50 to 65 in good health.

The chain is built from TRBV18 and TRBJ2-7; no definite D call. Trimming removed 4 bases from V and 5 bases from J, with 12 bases in between. The CDR3 length is 13 residues. Germline CDR1 KGHSH, CDR2 LQKENI. The CDR3 region is CASSQTKGNEQYF. CDR3 in DNA: TGTGCCAGCTCACAGACCAAGGGAAACGAGCAGTACTTC. Supplemented by reference TRBV18 and TRBJ2-7, the full variable domain reads NAGVMQNPRHLVRRRGQEARLRCSPMKGHSHVYWYRQLPEEGLKFMVYLQKENIIDESGMPKERFSAEFPKEGPSILRIQQVVRGDSAAYFCASSQTKGNEQYFGPGTRLTVT.

In its sample, this clone was seen once. The V call is TRBV19, the J call TRBJ2-2; D uncertain. The germline CDR1 and CDR2 sequences are LNHDA and SQIVND (reference sequence). This CDR3 is 16 amino acids long. The V end was cut by 8 bases, the J end by 4 bases, with 20 bases between. The CDR3 spells CASSGPGGTLTGELFF. The DNA of the CDR3 is TGTGCCAGTTCCGGACCTGGTGGCACGCTCACCGGGGAGCTGTTTTTT.

The CDR3 is CASSLIPGMNTEAFF. Written as DNA, the CDR3 is TGTGCCAGCAGTTTAATCCCGGGTATGAACACTGAAGCTTTCTTT. The J gene is TRBJ1-1, the V gene TRBV27; no clear D gene. The V end was cut by 2 bases, the J end by 0 bases, with 10 bases between. Germline V gene data show CDR1 as MNHEY and CDR2 as SMNVEV (reference sequence). This CDR3 is built from 15 residues.

V is TRBV6-1 and J is TRBJ1-2; 10 bases match TRBD1. The CDR3 runs to 15 residues. Germline V CDR1 and CDR2: MNHNS, SASEGT. V lost 1 base, J lost 5 bases, and 4 bases stayed unmatched. CDR3 in amino acids: CASSEGTGGGYGYTF. The CDR3 DNA reads TGTGCCAGCAGTGAAGGGACAGGGGGAGGGTATGGCTACACCTTC.

This chain links TRBV7-2 with TRBJ2-1; 10 bases match TRBD2. Germline-derived CDR1 and CDR2 are SGHTA and FQGNSA. After removal of 5 bases from V and 4 bases from J, the junction contained 8 bases not matched to a gene. The CDR3 extends over 16 amino acids. The DNA of the CDR3 is TGTGCCAGCAGCAAGCGGGGGGGCCTGGGATACAATGAGCAGTTCTTC. This translates into CASSKRGGLGYNEQFF.

In its sample, this clone was seen once. This chain links TRBV5-4 with TRBJ2-7, with a tentative D call TRBD1 (5 bases). Trimming shortened V by 2 bases and J by 2 bases, and 8 bases separated the two germline ends. The CDR3 runs to 13 residues. Germline-derived CDR1 and CDR2 are SGHNT and YYREEE (reference sequence). CDR3 residues: CASSFTGTYEQYF. The CDR3 region has the DNA TGTGCCAGCAGCTTTACAGGTACCTACGAGCAGTACTTC.

The chain is built from TRBV15 and TRBJ2-7, with D perhaps matching TRBD1 (6 bases). Trimming left V 3 bases short and J 0 bases short, with 9 bases between. The CDR3 runs 14 residues. CDR1 is LNHNV, CDR2 YYDKDF, per germline (reference sequence). The CDR3 sequence is CATSRDSSSYEQYF. CDR3 DNA sequence: TGTGCCACCAGCAGGGACAGCAGCTCCTACGAGCAGTACTTC. Full variable domain (missing parts from reference TRBV15 and TRBJ2-7): DAMVIQNPRYQVTQFGKPVTLSCSQTLNHNVMYWYQQKSSQAPKLLFHYYDKDFNNEADTPDNFQSRRPNTSFCFLDIRSPGLGDTAMYLCATSRDSSSYEQYFGPGTRLTVT.

V usage is TRBV18 and J usage is TRBJ1-2, with a tentative D call TRBD1 (5 bases). With 3 bases removed from V and 8 bases from J, the gap between germline ends came to 16 bases. The CDR3 is made up of 14 amino acids. The germline CDR1 and CDR2 sequences are KGHSH and LQKENI. In nucleotides, the CDR3 is TGTGCCAGCTCACCCTCCTCTCTAGGGGAAGGCTACACCTTC. Translated: CASSPSSLGEGYTF.